This T cell receptor beta chain was captured by sequencing in a study of spatial heterogeneity in lung cancer. This clonotype occurred many times. The V and J ends lost 1 base and 0 bases, in that order; junction bases with no gene match: 10. The germline CDR1 and CDR2 sequences are SEHNR and FQNEAQ (reference sequence). This CDR3 spans 18 amino acids. The time point denotes: sample taken at primary tumor resection. There were some 70 donors, all of them untreated patients with early-stage non-small cell lung cancer. Sequencing was performed on whole RNA extracted from tumor and nontumor lung tissue, or from frozen PBMC, and the material was left unsorted. MiXCR was run by TCRdb on the 5' RACE reads, yielding one entry per CDR3 protein. Among more than 60,000 distinct CDR3 sequences listed, around 7.8% were seen once.

The V call is TRBV7-9, the J call TRBJ2-5, with 8 nucleotides matching TRBD2. The source was PBMCs, collected at surgery. The clonotype comes from a male donor with early-stage non-small cell lung cancer. CDR3 coding DNA: TGTGCCAGCAGCTTAGGTGGGATAGCGGGACTGTACCAAGAGACCCAGTACTTC. The encoded protein is CASSLGGIAGLYQETQYF. The variable domain in full, with the rest retrieved from reference TRBV7-9 and TRBJ2-5, is DTGVSQNPRHKITKRGQNVTFRCDPISEHNRLYWYRQTLGQGPEFLTYFQNEAQLEKSRLLSDRFSAERPKGSFSTLEIQRTEQGDSAMYLCASSLGGIAGLYQETQYFGPGTRLLVL.